This is a list of T cell receptor beta chains from one sample in a study of beta chain features in type 1 diabetes. Using immunoSEQ multiplex PCR, the repertoire was profiled, and TCRdb retains in-frame clones only, with some absent. The sample holds under 200,000 clones, 6.5% to 10% seen once. Sequencing input: central memory CD4+ T cells from blood. These receptors came from a woman younger than 30 with type 1 diabetes. Each CDR3 is given with its conserved first and last residue. Fields, in order: clone size, V gene, D gene, J gene, CDR3 DNA, CDR3 protein. D genes are given only for firm matches. The size entry is marked missing in some rows and otherwise reads once, few, many or a size class.

>few|TRBV18|.|TRBJ1-1
TGTGCCAGCTCCCCCTACGGAGGGGACGCCGCCACTGAAGCTTTCTTT
CASSPYGGDAATEAFF
>.|TRBV18|.|TRBJ2-5
TGTGCCAGCTCACGTCAGGGGAAGGAGACCCAGTACTTC
CASSRQGKETQYF
>few|TRBV7-2|TRBD2|TRBJ2-1
TGTGCCAGCAGCCTGGGGGGGGGTGAGCAGTTCTTC
CASSLGGGEQFF
>.|TRBV4-3|.|TRBJ1-4
TGCGCCAGCAGCCAAGGCCAGGGTAATGAAAAACTGTTTTTT
CASSQGQGNEKLFF
>few|TRBV7-2|TRBD1|TRBJ2-5
TGTGCCAGCAGCCCGGGACAGGGGTCGGAGACCCAGTACTTC
CASSPGQGSETQYF
>few|TRBV6-5|TRBD1|TRBJ1-1
TGTGCCAGCAGTTACTCCGAACAGGGGACAGCTGAAGCTTTCTTT
CASSYSEQGTAEAFF
>few|TRBV7-2|.|TRBJ1-4
TGTGCCAGCAGCCGAAAGGGGGGGAATGAAAAACTGTTTTTT
CASSRKGGNEKLFF
>.|TRBV11-3|.|TRBJ1-3
TGTGCCAGCAGCCCGATCGGGGGTCCCATATATTTT
CASSPIGGPIYF
>few|TRBV5-1|TRBD2|TRBJ2-1
TGCGCCAGCAGCGGGGTCTTCCTAGCGGGAGGCGACAATGAGCAGTTCTTC
CASSGVFLAGGDNEQFF
>.|TRBV18|TRBD1|TRBJ1-5
TGTGCCAGCTCACCAGTTAACGACAGGGGAGGGCAGCCCCAGCATTTT
CASSPVNDRGGQPQHF
>.|TRBV11-3|.|TRBJ2-3
TGTGCCAGCAGCTTAGGTTCACTTTTGGATACGCAGTATTTT
CASSLGSLLDTQYF
>.|TRBV18|.|TRBJ2-7
TGTGCCAGCTCAGTACAGCAGGGAAACTACGAGCAGTACTTC
CASSVQQGNYEQYF
>.|TRBV7-2|TRBD1|TRBJ1-2
TGTGCCAGCAGCTTAGAGGGACAGGCTTACTATGGCTACACCTTC
CASSLEGQAYYGYTF
>.|TRBV7-8|.|TRBJ2-5
TGTGCCAGCAGCGGCCGGGACATTAAAGAGACCCAGTACTTC
CASSGRDIKETQYF
>few|TRBV28|.|TRBJ2-3
TGTGCCAGCAGTATCGGGGGCGCGGGGGATTCAGATACGCAGTATTTT
CASSIGGAGDSDTQYF
>.|TRBV2|.|TRBJ1-5
TGTGCCAGCACAGCGGAGGGGCTGGGCAATCAGCCCCAGCATTTT
CASTAEGLGNQPQHF
>few|TRBV10-3|TRBD2|TRBJ2-7
TGTGCCACCATGGCCCGGACTAGCGGGAGTTACGAGCAGTACTTC
CATMARTSGSYEQYF
>few|TRBV9|.|TRBJ1-2
TGTGCCAGCAGCGGTCAAACAGGGCGCGGCTACACCTTC
CASSGQTGRGYTF
>.|TRBV7-9|.|TRBJ2-5
TGTGCCAGCAGCTTAGGGACAGGCCGGGAGGAGACCCAGTACTTC
CASSLGTGREETQYF
>.|TRBV14|TRBD1|TRBJ1-1
TGTGCCAGCAGCCCGAGGACAGGGGCCTTGTTGGGGACAGCTTTCTTT
CASSPRTGALLGTAFF
>.|TRBV7-9|TRBD1|TRBJ1-2
TGTGCCAGCAGAGGGGCAGGGGGCAGGAGCTATGGCTACACCTTC
CASRGAGGRSYGYTF
>.|TRBV7-6|TRBD1|TRBJ1-4
TGTGCCAGCAGCTTGGGGACAGTCGAGGAAAAACTGTTTTTT
CASSLGTVEEKLFF
>.|TRBV4-3|.|TRBJ2-2
TGCGCCAGCAGCCAAGGATTGGGCGGAGGGGATCAAGGGGAGCTGTTTTTT
CASSQGLGGGDQGELFF
>.|TRBV7-9|.|TRBJ2-2
TGTGCCAGCAGCTTAGAGATGGGAGCGGGGAACACCGGGGAGCTGTTTTTT
CASSLEMGAGNTGELFF
>.|TRBV5-1|TRBD2|TRBJ2-5
TGCGCCAGCAGCTTGGCCTCGGGAGGGAGCCAAGAGACCCAGTACTTC
CASSLASGGSQETQYF
>few|TRBV5-1|.|TRBJ2-7
TGCGCCAGCAGCTCCCAAGCTACGTCGTCTTCCTACGAGCAGTACTTC
CASSSQATSSSYEQYF
>.|TRBV7-9|.|TRBJ1-3
TGTGCCAGCAGCTTAGCGGAAACAGTAACGAGAAACACCATATATTTT
CASSLAETVTRNTIYF
>few|TRBV7-8|TRBD2|TRBJ2-3
TGTGCCAGCACCCACTCGTCGGGGGGGCAGTATTTT
CASTHSSGGQYF
>few|TRBV7-2|TRBD2|TRBJ2-1
TGTGCCAGCAGCCTAGCCGGGACTAGCGTCAATGAGCAGTTCTTC
CASSLAGTSVNEQFF
>.|TRBV9|.|TRBJ2-5
TGTGCCAGCAGCGTAGGCGGGACCCAAGAGACCCAGTACTTC
CASSVGGTQETQYF
>few|TRBV27|.|TRBJ2-2
TGTGCCAGCAGTTCGGACAGCTTTCCACGGGGGCTGTTTTTT
CASSSDSFPRGLFF
>many|TRBV19|.|TRBJ1-5
TGTGCCAGTACTGACTCCCGGAGTCGTGTTCAGCCCCAGCATTTT
CASTDSRSRVQPQHF
>.|TRBV9|TRBD1|TRBJ2-7
TGTGCCAGCAGCGTAGTACTAGGGGACAGACCCTACGAGCAGTACTTC
CASSVVLGDRPYEQYF
>few|TRBV5-4|.|TRBJ1-2
TGTGCCAGCAGCTTCGGGTTTGGCTACACCTTC
CASSFGFGYTF
>few|TRBV6-5|TRBD1|TRBJ1-1
TGTGCCAGCAGTGAATCCGTGGGACAGCGGGCTTTCTTT
CASSESVGQRAFF
>few|TRBV5-1|TRBD1|TRBJ2-7
TGCGCCAGCAGCCACACCGGACAGGGGAACTACGAGCAGTACTTC
CASSHTGQGNYEQYF
>.|TRBV6-6|.|TRBJ2-3
TGTGCCAGCAGTTTTTCCGGGGATACGCAGTATTTT
CASSFSGDTQYF
>few|TRBV18|.|TRBJ1-1
TGTGCCAGCTCACCTCTTCTGGGGGCGAGGAACACTGAAGCTTTCTTT
CASSPLLGARNTEAFF
>.|TRBV18|.|TRBJ2-3
TGTGCCAGCTCACCACCGGCAGGGTGGGCAGATACGCAGTATTTT
CASSPPAGWADTQYF
>.|TRBV14|TRBD1|TRBJ1-1
TGTGCCAGCAGCCCCGCTGGACAGGGCCTTATGAACACTGAAGCTTTCTTT
CASSPAGQGLMNTEAFF
>few|TRBV6-5|.|TRBJ2-7
TGTGCCAGCAGTTATGGCAGGGTGAGCGAGCAGTACTTC
CASSYGRVSEQYF
>.|TRBV5-4|.|TRBJ1-2
TGTGCCAGCAGCTTGGAGGGGAACTATGGCTACACCTTC
CASSLEGNYGYTF
>.|TRBV18|.|TRBJ1-5
TGTGCCAGCTCACCACAGGGAGTTTCGGGTCAGCCCCAGCATTTT
CASSPQGVSGQPQHF
>few|TRBV6-5|.|TRBJ1-5
TGTGCCAGCACCCTAGAGGGGGATCAGCCCCAGCATTTT
CASTLEGDQPQHF
>few|TRBV5-1|TRBD1|TRBJ2-4
TGCGCCAGCAGTGGACAGGGGGCGTCGAACATTCAGTACTTC
CASSGQGASNIQYF
>.|TRBV11-2|TRBD1|TRBJ1-1
TGTGCCAGCAGCTTCGGACAGGGAAATACTGAAGCTTTCTTT
CASSFGQGNTEAFF
>many|TRBV5-1|TRBD1|TRBJ2-7
TGCGCCAGCAGCTTAGGAGAAACAGGGGCCGGTCAGTACTTC
CASSLGETGAGQYF
>.|TRBV7-2|TRBD2|TRBJ2-3
TGTGCCAGCAGATCCAAGCGGGGATTCACAGATACGCAGTATTTT
CASRSKRGFTDTQYF
>few|TRBV4-2|.|TRBJ1-2
TGTGCCAGCAGCCAAGGAAGGGGTGGCTACACCTTC
CASSQGRGGYTF